The 23 T cell receptor beta chains in this list originate from one sample, sequenced in a study of T cells in women clearing cervical HPV infection (dated by TCRdb to 2017 to 2018). Library preparation employed the immunoSEQ multiplex PCR assay. TCRdb carries this immuneACCESS record with in-frame sequences only. Its versions omit some clonotypes, under half of them owing to an unresolved V gene in the studies checked, with the rest unexplained. The table kept for this sample lists under 50,000 clones. In total, the top ten clones hold more than 0.8% of the sample. The source material was blood buffy coat. These receptors originate from a woman between 18 and 70 years old with a cervical HPV16 infection that either progressed to CIN3+ or cleared (not recorded which).

On this clone itself: The CDR3 end falls 3 residues outside the read, so it is completed with the germline J gene. V gene TRBV24-1 combines with J gene TRBJ1-6; 7 nucleotides match TRBD1. The CDR3 totals 13 residues. Germline V gene data show CDR1 as KGHDR and CDR2 as SFDVKD. Losses at the gene ends were 10 bases for V and 9 bases for J; bases not matched to a gene: 8. Here the CDR3 reads CATPGQQTSPLHF. CDR3 DNA (partial): TGTGCCACGCCGGGACAGCAAACTTCACCC.

In regard to this clone: Read coverage stops 3 residues before the CDR3 terminus; the germline J gene supplies the remainder. The chain is built from TRBV11-2 and TRBJ2-2; a possible D gene is TRBD1 (5 bases). Germline-derived CDR1 and CDR2 are SGHAT and FQNNGV. The CDR3 length is 15 residues. CDR3: CASSLVRAGANVLFF. Incomplete CDR3 DNA: TGTGCCAGCAGCTTAGTAAGGGCTGGGGCCAACGTG.

Comment on this clone: The read terminates 3 residues ahead of where the CDR3 ends, so the germline J gene completes it. The rearrangement links TRBV2 to TRBJ2-3, with TRBD2 matching over 7 bases. V shed 6 bases and J 5 bases; nucleotides not matched to a gene: 11. Germline V gene lookup returns CDR1 SNHLY and CDR2 FYNNEI. This CDR3 has 15 amino acids. The CDR3 reads CASRPGTTPGDTQYF. The sequenced part of the CDR3 DNA is TGTGCCAGCAGACCGGGGACTACCCCCGGAGATACG.

The CDR3 DNA, read in part, is TGTGCCGGGACCGGGACAGTTAATTCACCA. Encoded protein: CAGTGTVNSP. The entire CDR3 is CAGTGTVNSPLFF. The chain combines TRBV2 with TRBJ1-4, with TRBD1 matching over 7 bases. The sequenced fragment ends 3 residues before the CDR3 boundary, so the rest is inferred from the germline J gene. Germline loops: CDR1 SNHLY, CDR2 FYNNEI. The CDR3 is 13 amino acids.

A word on this clone: The CDR3 is cut off 3 residues early in the read; its end comes from the germline J gene. This chain joins TRBV19 and TRBJ1-2; 10 bases are a match to TRBD1. This CDR3 has 15 amino acids. In germline, CDR1 is LNHDA, CDR2 SQIVND (reference sequence). The sequenced part of the CDR3 DNA is TGTGCCAGTAGTATGGCCGGGACAGGGGTCTACGAC. This encodes CASSMAGTGVYD. The whole CDR3 is CASSMAGTGVYDYTF. Based on the CDR3 plus reference TRBV19 and TRBJ1-2, the full variable domain is DGGITQSPKYLFRKEGQNVTLSCEQNLNHDAMYWYRQDPGQGLRLIYYSQIVNDFQKGDIAEGYSVSREKKESFPLTVTSAQKNPTAFYLCASSMAGTGVYDYTFGSGTRLTVV.

Comment on this clone: The sequence runs out 3 residues before the end of the CDR3; the remainder is reconstructed from the germline J gene. The genes are TRBV13 and TRBJ2-5; 8 bases are shared with TRBD1. The CDR3 covers 14 residues. Germline lookup yields CDR1 PRHDT and CDR2 FYEKMQ (reference sequence). The V and J ends lost 5 bases and 4 bases, in that order; junction bases with no gene match: 6. CDR3 bases read: TGTGCCAGCAGCAAGACAGGGGAAGGAGAGACC. It encodes CASSKTGEGET. The whole CDR3 reads CASSKTGEGETQYF. The variable domain in full, with the rest retrieved from reference TRBV13 and TRBJ2-5, is AAGVIQSPRHLIKEKRETATLKCYPIPRHDTVYWYQQGPGQDPQFLISFYEKMQSDKGSIPDRFSAQQFSDYHSELNMSSLELGDSALYFCASSKTGEGETQYFGPGTRLLVL.

A remark on this clone: The read is 3 residues too short to cover the CDR3 end, so that end is filled in from the germline J gene. The chain joins TRBV5-1 to TRBJ2-1, with D possibly matching TRBD2 (6 bases). CDR1 is SGHRS and CDR2 is YFSETQ in the germline V gene. V gave up 4 bases and J gave up 5 bases, with 16 bases separating them. The CDR3 runs 15 residues. Here the CDR3 reads CASSPGGVFDNEQFF. The CDR3 DNA, read in part, is TGCGCCAGCAGCCCGGGCGGGGTTTTCGACAATGAG.

For this clone: The sequenced fragment ends 3 residues before the CDR3 boundary, so the rest is inferred from the germline J gene. This chain links TRBV7-2 with TRBJ1-5; no reliable D call. This CDR3 is 14 amino acids long. The germline V gene has CDR1 SGHTA and CDR2 FQGNSA. Trimming pared 2 bases from V and 2 bases from J, leaving 7 bases between. The CDR3 is CASSLKEGNQPQHF. The sequenced part of the CDR3 DNA is TGTGCCAGCAGCTTAAAAGAGGGCAATCAGCCC.

Remarks on this clone: The CDR3 end lies 3 residues beyond the end of the read and is filled in from the germline J gene. The chain couples TRBV20-1 to TRBJ1-1; 9 nucleotides match TRBD1. Germline V gene sequence: CDR1 DFQATT, CDR2 SNEGSKA (reference sequence). The CDR3 has 12 residues. The sequenced part of the CDR3 DNA is TGCAGTGCCGACAGGGGGGATTACATA. This codes for CSADRGDYI. Given in full, the CDR3 is CSADRGDYIAFF.

On this clone: The CDR3 goes on 3 residues after the read ends, and that part is filled in from the germline J gene. V gene TRBV19 combines with J gene TRBJ1-2; 8 bases are shared with TRBD1. Germline CDR1 reads LNHDA; CDR2 reads SQIVND (reference sequence). This CDR3 comprises 14 residues. The DNA read from the CDR3 is TGTGCCAGTAGTATATCCACAGGGGGTAACGAC. This encodes CASSISTGGND. The entire CDR3 protein is CASSISTGGNDYTF.

A note on this clone: The CDR3 end lies 3 residues beyond the end of the read and is filled in from the germline J gene. The chain carries TRBV19 and TRBJ1-2, with TRBD1 matching 7 bases. The CDR3 totals 12 residues. Germline CDR1 and CDR2: LNHDA and SQIVND (reference sequence). V lost 6 bases, J lost 5 bases, and 3 bases stayed unmatched. The sequenced part of the CDR3 DNA is TGTGCCAGTAGCGAGGGGGCATATGGC. Translated, it gives CASSEGAYG. The complete CDR3 protein is CASSEGAYGYTF.

Details on this clone: The read comes to an end 3 residues before the CDR3 does, leaving the germline J gene to fill in the end. The J gene is TRBJ1-5, the V gene TRBV7-9; D may be TRBD1 (5 bases). CDR1 is SEHNR and CDR2 is FQNEAQ in the germline V gene (reference sequence). This CDR3 is built from 14 residues. V lost 4 bases and J lost 3, with 10 bases in between. Partial CDR3 DNA: TGTGCCAGCAGCTCCGAGGGGAACAATCAGCCC. Residues: CASSSEGNNQP. The entire CDR3 reads CASSSEGNNQPQHF.

For this clone: The read halts 3 residues ahead of the CDR3 end, with the missing end drawn from the germline J gene. The V and J genes are TRBV20-1 and TRBJ2-2; 9 bases agree with TRBD1. Germline V lookup: CDR1 DFQATT, CDR2 SNEGSKA (reference sequence). This CDR3 has 13 residues. The CDR3 DNA, read in part, is TGCAGTGCTGGGGGACAGGGAGCCGAAAAG. Amino acids: CSAGGQGAEK. The full CDR3 protein reads CSAGGQGAEKLFF.

Comment on this clone: The observed sequence ends 3 residues before the CDR3 terminus, with the missing tail filled in from the germline J gene. The chain has TRBV19 and TRBJ1-1; D not certain. Germline CDR1 LNHDA, CDR2 SQIVND (reference sequence). The V end lost 3 bases, the J end lost 0 bases, and 17 bases lay between the germline ends. The length of the CDR3 is 17 residues. CDR3 region: CASSIRPPRAMNTEAFF. The covered CDR3 bases are TGTGCCAGTAGTATCCGACCCCCGAGGGCCATGAACACTGAA. The whole variable domain, remainder taken from reference TRBV19 and TRBJ1-1, is DGGITQSPKYLFRKEGQNVTLSCEQNLNHDAMYWYRQDPGQGLRLIYYSQIVNDFQKGDIAEGYSVSREKKESFPLTVTSAQKNPTAFYLCASSIRPPRAMNTEAFFGQGTRLTVV.

As to this clone: The DNA ends 3 residues before the CDR3 does, and the rest of the CDR3 is filled in from the germline J gene. The rearrangement uses TRBV5-1 and TRBJ1-2; 7 bases align to TRBD1. There are 14 residues in the CDR3. Trimming took 4 bases from V and 3 from J; bases not matched to a gene: 6. The germline CDR1 and CDR2 sequences are SGHRS and YFSETQ. The part of the CDR3 DNA that was read is TGCGCCAGCAGCCCTCAAGGACAGGACTATGGC. It yields the protein CASSPQGQDYG. The entire CDR3 is CASSPQGQDYGYTF.

Worth noting for this clone: Sequencing ends 3 residues short of the CDR3 end; the germline J gene provides the rest. The chain employs TRBV12-3 or TRBV12-4 and TRBJ2-5; 7 nucleotides agree with TRBD2. V was pared by 5 bases and J by 2 bases, with 5 bases of the junction left unmatched. This CDR3 region has 14 residues. The chain's CDR3 is CASSTGLPQETQYF. The covered CDR3 bases are TGTGCCAGCAGTACGGGACTACCGCAAGAGACC.

In regard to this clone: The CDR3 goes on 3 residues after the read ends, and that part is filled in from the germline J gene. The chain joins TRBV6-4 to TRBJ2-2, with 10 nucleotides matching TRBD2. CDR3 size: 16 residues. In germline, CDR1 is MRHNA, CDR2 SNTAGT. The part of the CDR3 DNA that was read is TGTGCCAGCAGTGACGGGACTAGCGCTGGGGCCAACGTG. This sequence encodes CASSDGTSAGANV. The whole CDR3 protein reads CASSDGTSAGANVLFF.

As for this clone: From the germline J gene comes the end of the CDR3, since the read stops 3 residues before it. V usage is TRBV4-1 and J usage is TRBJ2-3, with 8 positions matching TRBD1. CDR3 length: 18 residues. Trimming removed 5 bases from V and 2 bases from J; junction bases left unmatched: 15. In germline, CDR1 is MGHRA, CDR2 YSYEKL. The DNA read from the CDR3 is TGCGCCAGCAGCGAACCTCGACAGGGGAGGTGGCTCACAGATACG. This translates into CASSEPRQGRWLTDT. The entire CDR3 protein reads CASSEPRQGRWLTDTQYF.

Notes on this clone: Sequencing ends 3 residues short of the CDR3 end; the germline J gene provides the rest. This CDR3 is also generated by other DNA sequences in the sample. This chain joins TRBV23-1 and TRBJ1-3; possibly TRBD1 for D (6 bases). TRBV23-1 counts as an open reading frame of uncertain function. V lost 6 bases and J 3 bases, leaving 6 bases between the germline ends. The CDR3 is 12 residues long. The sequenced part of the CDR3 DNA is TGCGCCAGCAGGACAGGTGGAAACACC. It is translated as CASRTGGNT. The whole CDR3 reads CASRTGGNTIYF.

Points on this clone: Sequencing ends 3 residues short of the CDR3 end; the germline J gene provides the rest. The V gene is TRBV10-3, the J gene TRBJ1-6; a weak D match, TRBD1 (6 bases). CDR1 is ENHRY and CDR2 is SYGVKD in the germline V gene. The CDR3 sequence is 13 residues long. The chain's CDR3 is CAISEGAGETLHF. The CDR3 DNA, read in part, is TGTGCCATCAGTGAAGGGGCAGGGGAAACC.

For this clone: The read comes to an end 3 residues before the CDR3 does, leaving the germline J gene to fill in the end. This chain joins TRBV7-2 and TRBJ1-5; D unresolved. Germline CDR1 SGHTA, CDR2 FQGNSA. V was pared by 8 bases and J by 5 bases, with 16 bases between. This CDR3 region has 14 residues. The covered CDR3 bases are TGTGCCAGCTCGACCCGGGTCTCCGATCAGCCC. Its translation is CASSTRVSDQP. The whole CDR3 sequence is CASSTRVSDQPQHF.

Concerning this clone itself: The CDR3 end lies 3 residues beyond the end of the read and is filled in from the germline J gene. The chain links TRBV2 to TRBJ1-1, with 7 nucleotides matching TRBD1. Germline V gene data show CDR1 as SNHLY and CDR2 as FYNNEI. CDR3 length: 14 amino acids. The covered CDR3 bases are TGTGCCAGCAGTGAAAGGGGACAGCCTGAAGGA. It codes for CASSERGQPEG. The CDR3 in full is CASSERGQPEGAFF.

Regarding this clone: The read stops 3 residues short of the end of the CDR3; the missing end is completed from the germline J gene. The rearrangement links TRBV19 to TRBJ2-3; 8 positions match TRBD2. The ends lost 7 bases at V and 2 bases at J; junction bases unmatched: 8. The CDR3 totals 15 residues. Germline assignment: CDR1 LNHDA and CDR2 SQIVND (reference sequence). The part of the CDR3 DNA that was read is TGTGCCAGTACCGGAGTAGCGGGGATCACAGATACG. Residues: CASTGVAGITDT. The whole CDR3 sequence is CASTGVAGITDTQYF. Drawing the rest from reference TRBV19 and TRBJ2-3, the complete variable domain is DGGITQSPKYLFRKEGQNVTLSCEQNLNHDAMYWYRQDPGQGLRLIYYSQIVNDFQKGDIAEGYSVSREKKESFPLTVTSAQKNPTAFYLCASTGVAGITDTQYFGPGTRLTVL.